The 10 T cell receptor beta chains below all came from one sample that was sequenced in a study of human CD8 memory T cell subsets. Construction of TCR beta libraries was accomplished by means of UMI-labeled 5' RACE. TCRdb reprocessed the 5' RACE reads, keeping one entry per CDR3 protein, no DNA. Its clone listing holds roughly 16,000 distinct CDR3 sequences. The sequenced material came from CD8+ stem-like memory T cells (TSCM and TCM) sorted from PBMCs. Subset of the sample: stem-like memory CD8 T cells (TSTEM), CCR7+ PD-1- TIGIT-. The receptors were gathered from a human donor in good health.

J is TRBJ2-7 and V is TRBV9; TCRdb picks TRBD2, but there is no DNA to check that call. The CDR3 extends over 14 amino acids. CDR1 is SGDLS and CDR2 is YYNGEE in the germline V gene. The CDR3 is CASNNGDYSYEQYF.

The rearrangement joins TRBV19 to TRBJ2-7; TCRdb's assignment of TRBD1 cannot be checked, as there is no DNA. The germline CDR1 and CDR2 sequences are LNHDA and SQIVND (reference sequence). CDR3 size: 14 residues. The CDR3 loop reads CASSPGQGLGEQYF.

V and J are TRBV18 and TRBJ1-2. The CDR3 contains 14 residues. Germline CDR1 is KGHSH and CDR2 is LQKENI. Here the CDR3 reads CASSPLTDYYGYTF.

This chain connects TRBV28 to TRBJ2-7; TCRdb designates TRBD2, a call that cannot be tested without DNA. The germline V gene has CDR1 MDHEN and CDR2 SYDVKM. This CDR3 comprises 13 residues. Here the CDR3 reads CASSNLLAGEQYF.

The rearrangement links TRBV28 to TRBJ2-1; TCRdb gives TRBD2 as the D gene, but with no DNA this cannot be confirmed. The CDR3 has 12 residues. Germline V gene data show CDR1 as MDHEN and CDR2 as SYDVKM. This chain's CDR3 is CASRANQWTWFF.

V and J are TRBV10-2 and TRBJ1-2. The germline CDR1 and CDR2 sequences are WSHSY and SAAADI. The CDR3 contains 12 residues. CDR3 protein: CASSDSNYGYTF.

J is TRBJ2-7 and V is TRBV20-1; no DNA is available, so the TRBD2 call from TCRdb remains unchecked. CDR1 DFQATT and CDR2 SNEGSKA come from the germline V gene (reference sequence). CDR3 length equals 17 residues. The CDR3 reads CSAPQPGLAAFSYEQYF.

The CDR3: CASSPLAGGGETQYF. The chain employs TRBV28 and TRBJ2-5; checking the TCRdb D call of TRBD2 is not possible without DNA. The CDR3 length is 15 residues. The germline gives CDR1 MDHEN, CDR2 SYDVKM.

The genes are TRBV25-1 and TRBJ2-3. The CDR3 is 15 amino acids. CDR1 MGHDK and CDR2 SYGVNS come from the germline V gene. The CDR3 spells CASSESRSLTDTQYF. The full variable domain, with the rest looked up from reference TRBV25-1 and TRBJ2-3, is EADIYQTPRYLVIGTGKKITLECSQTMGHDKMYWYQQDPGMELHLIHYSYGVNSTEKGDLSSESTVSRIRTEHFPLTLESARPSHTSQYLCASSESRSLTDTQYFGPGTRLTVL.

The genes are TRBV28 and TRBJ1-1. Germline V lookup: CDR1 MDHEN, CDR2 SYDVKM. The CDR3 sequence is 14 residues long. The CDR3 loop is CATNLLRDVTEAFF.